Below, 32 T cell receptor beta chains from the same sample are listed, as sequenced in a study of T-cell reconstitution after alpha-beta-depleted transplantation in children. Construction of the TCRbeta library involved unique molecular identifiers. TCRdb recomputed calls from the PCR reads with MiXCR, one row per CDR3 protein. The data contain some 500,000 distinct CDR3 sequences, over 25% of them seen just once; the ten biggest clones take up around 2.5%. The specimen comprised PBMCs from the stem cell graft donor, sampled from the stem cell graft. The receptor set was obtained from a human donor who donated a stem cell graft to a child with aplastic anemia.

V gene TRBV12-3 or TRBV12-4 combines with J gene TRBJ2-7; TRBD2 is a possible D gene (5 bases). The CDR3 covers 13 residues. V was shortened by 1 base and J by 4 bases, with 8 bases between the two germline ends. The CDR3 here is CASSLGRIYEQYV. The CDR3 nucleotides read TGTGCCAGCAGTTTAGGGAGGATTTACGAGCAGTACGTC.

This clonotype was observed a few times. This sequence joins TRBV11-2 and TRBJ2-7; D gene uncertain. Looked up from germline, CDR1 is SGHAT and CDR2 is FQNNGV. Trimming removed 4 bases from V and 0 bases from J, with 19 bases in between. The CDR3 length is 17 residues. CDR3 in amino acids: CASSSFTGTVSSYEQYF. The CDR3 bases are TGTGCCAGCAGCTCTTTTACCGGTACAGTAAGCTCCTACGAGCAGTACTTC.

At least ten counts were recorded for this clonotype. The chain couples TRBV21-1 to TRBJ1-5; TRBD1 is taken as the D call from the table, unchecked against the DNA. TRBV21-1 is given as a pseudogene. This CDR3 contains 20 residues. CDR3 bases: TGTGCCACCCCGATCCAAACCGGTATTCCAGGGGGCAAGGGCAATCAGCCCCAGCATTTT. Its translation: CATPIQTGIPGGKGNQPQHF.

The chain combines TRBV6-2 or TRBV6-3 with TRBJ2-2; 7 bases map to TRBD2. The CDR3 is 15 amino acids. Germline V gene lookup returns CDR1 MNHEY and CDR2 SVGEGT. Trimming took 9 bases from V and 6 from J; bases not matched to a gene: 13. In DNA form, the CDR3 reads TGTGCCAGTTCCGACCGACCGGCGGGGGCCGGGGAGCTGTTTTTT. It encodes CASSDRPAGAGELFF.

In this sample, this clonotype turned up a few times. V is TRBV12-3 or TRBV12-4 and J is TRBJ1-1; no clear D. Trimming left V 5 bases short and J 6 bases short, with 10 bases between. This CDR3 spans 12 amino acids. CDR3 region: CASSLGVAEAFF. DNA of the CDR3: TGTGCCAGCAGTCTGGGAGTGGCTGAAGCTTTCTTT.

V gene TRBV5-5 combines with J gene TRBJ2-3, with D perhaps assigned TRBD1 or TRBD2 (6 bases each). Trimming shortened V by 5 bases and J by 2 bases, and 15 bases separated the two germline ends. The germline V gene encodes CDR1 SGHKS and CDR2 YYEKEE (reference sequence). The CDR3 extends over 15 amino acids. CDR3 nucleotides: TGTGCCAGCAGTCCCGGCGGGGACAACACAGATACGCAGTATTTT. Amino acids: CASSPGGDNTDTQYF.

The J gene is TRBJ2-2, the V gene TRBV18; 7 positions match TRBD2. This CDR3 is built from 15 residues. CDR1 and CDR2 (germline): KGHSH, LQKENI. The ends lost 0 bases at V and 6 bases at J; junction bases unmatched: 4. The CDR3 region is CASSPPSGYAGELFF. CDR3 bases: TGTGCCAGCTCACCACCTAGCGGGTATGCCGGGGAGCTGTTTTTT.

The chain couples TRBV5-1 to TRBJ2-3, with D perhaps TRBD2 (6 bases). Germline V gene sequence: CDR1 SGHRS, CDR2 YFSETQ. The CDR3 totals 16 residues. Trimming cost V 1 base and J 2 bases, with 14 bases left between them. As DNA, the CDR3 is TGCGCCAGCAGCTTGCGCCCCGGGAGTATCACAGATACGCAGTATTTT. Its protein product is CASSLRPGSITDTQYF. The variable domain in full, with the rest retrieved from reference TRBV5-1 and TRBJ2-3, is KAGVTQTPRYLIKTRGQQVTLSCSPISGHRSVSWYQQTPGQGLQFLFEYFSETQRNKGNFPGRFSGRQFSNSRSEMNVSTLELGDSALYLCASSLRPGSITDTQYFGPGTRLTVL.

This clonotype was counted a few times. The chain couples TRBV15 to TRBJ2-1; TRBD2 matches at 7 bases. Germline loops: CDR1 LNHNV, CDR2 YYDKDF (reference sequence). This CDR3 region has 15 residues. The V segment lost 4 bases and the J segment 0 bases; nucleotides outside the gene matches: 3. The CDR3 protein is CATSMSGISYNEQFF. The CDR3, as DNA: TGTGCCACCAGCATGAGCGGGATCTCCTACAATGAGCAGTTCTTC.

This clonotype has only a few counts. This chain connects TRBV7-2 to TRBJ1-1; D remains unclear. V lost 3 bases, J lost 0 bases, and 5 bases lay in between. The CDR3 is 13 amino acids. Germline V gene lookup returns CDR1 SGHTA and CDR2 FQGNSA. CDR3 bases: TGTGCCAGCAGCTTCACAATGAACACTGAAGCTTTCTTT. Amino acids: CASSFTMNTEAFF.

The table lists this clonotype with a few counts. CDR3 bases: TGTGCCAGCAGCTGGGGGGGCGGGTCCAATGAGCAGTTCTTC. Translation gives CASSWGGGSNEQFF. The chain couples TRBV7-2 to TRBJ2-1; possible D gene TRBD2, 7 bases. The V end lost 4 bases, the J end lost 6 bases, and 13 bases lay between the germline ends. Germline CDR1 SGHTA, CDR2 FQGNSA. The CDR3 covers 14 residues.

A few counts support this clonotype. The CDR3 spells CSARKSDYTEAFF. CDR3 sequence (DNA): TGCAGTGCTAGAAAGAGCGATTACACTGAAGCTTTCTTT. The chain joins TRBV20-1 to TRBJ1-1, with D unclear. Trimming stripped 2 bases from V and 3 bases from J, with 10 bases between. The CDR3 consists of 13 residues. Germline V CDR1 and CDR2: DFQATT, SNEGSKA (reference sequence).

This chain uses TRBV6-1 with TRBJ2-7, with D possibly called TRBD1 or TRBD2 (5 bases each). CDR1 MNHNS and CDR2 SASEGT come from the germline V gene. The CDR3 sequence is 14 residues long. V was pared by 1 base and J by 0 bases, with 7 bases between. CDR3 sequence: CASSEVGDSYEQYV. Written as DNA, the CDR3 is TGTGCCAGCAGTGAAGTGGGGGACTCCTACGAGCAGTACGTC.

The sample holds a few counts of this clonotype. The chain carries TRBV10-3 and TRBJ1-1; perhaps TRBD1 as D (5 bases). Germline V gives CDR1 ENHRY, CDR2 SYGVKD. This CDR3 has 16 residues. V was trimmed by 0 bases and J by 1 base, leaving 12 bases between them. DNA of the CDR3: TGTGCCATCAGTGAGTCGGGGGAACTCTGGAACACTGAAGCTTTCTTT. As protein: CAISESGELWNTEAFF.

The chain carries TRBV20-1 and TRBJ2-1, with 11 bases aligning to TRBD2. Germline V CDR1 and CDR2: DFQATT, SNEGSKA (reference sequence). V gave up 6 bases and J gave up 7 bases; unmatched junction bases: 14. The CDR3 runs 16 residues. The CDR3 loop is CSAEYSGRAARNEQFF. DNA for the CDR3: TGCAGTGCGGAATATAGCGGGAGGGCCGCGAGGAATGAGCAGTTCTTC.

The V and J genes are TRBV30 and TRBJ1-1; tentatively, D is TRBD1 (6 bases). Looked up from germline, CDR1 is GTSNPN and CDR2 is SVGIG (reference sequence). The CDR3 spans 14 residues. V lost 1 base and J lost 5, with 14 bases in between. Written as DNA, the CDR3 is TGTGCCTGGAGTGCATACAGGGTTGGAACTGAAGCTTTCTTT. The encoded protein is CAWSAYRVGTEAFF.

This rearrangement joins TRBV7-9 to TRBJ2-1; D perhaps matches TRBD2 (5 bases). The length of the CDR3 is 14 residues. Trimming removed 1 base from V and 7 bases from J, with 11 bases in between. CDR1 and CDR2 (germline): SEHNR, FQNEAQ (reference sequence). The CDR3 here is CASSLDGIENEQFF. DNA of the CDR3: TGTGCCAGCAGCTTAGACGGGATCGAGAATGAGCAGTTCTTC.

This clonotype was seen more than once but under ten times. V gene TRBV6-5 combines with J gene TRBJ1-4; D is uncertain. The CDR3 spans 15 residues. The germline gives CDR1 MNHEY, CDR2 SVGAGI. Trimming cost V 2 bases and J 8 bases, with 15 bases left between them. This chain's CDR3 is CASSYTKRGGEKLFF. As DNA, the CDR3 is TGTGCCAGCAGTTACACGAAACGCGGCGGGGAAAAACTGTTTTTT.

V and J are TRBV6-5 and TRBJ2-3; D gene ambiguous. Deletions cut 6 bases from V and 2 bases from J, with 6 bases between. Germline values: CDR1 MNHEY, CDR2 SVGAGI. This CDR3 has 12 residues. CDR3 sequence reads: CASSANTDTQYF. CDR3 coding DNA: TGTGCCAGCAGCGCCAACACAGATACGCAGTATTTT.

This chain uses TRBV9 with TRBJ1-2; D is undetermined. Germline assignment: CDR1 SGDLS and CDR2 YYNGEE. The length of the CDR3 is 13 residues. V gave up 4 bases and J gave up 7 bases, with 14 bases separating them. The CDR3 here is CASSPRARIGYTF. The DNA of the CDR3 is TGTGCCAGCAGCCCGAGGGCCCGGATTGGCTACACCTTC.

The rearrangement joins TRBV12-3 or TRBV12-4 to TRBJ2-2; D not certain. The germline V and J ends were trimmed by 6 bases and 5 bases, with 4 bases remaining between them. CDR3 size: 11 residues. CDR3 sequence: CASRRTGELFF. CDR3 nucleotide sequence: TGTGCCAGCAGACGTACCGGGGAGCTGTTTTTT.

This clonotype was seen more than once but under ten times. CDR3 sequence: CASSAYLSYEQYF. The CDR3 DNA follows: TGTGCCAGCAGTGCATACCTCTCCTACGAGCAGTACTTC. The chain joins TRBV27 to TRBJ2-7; the D is unclear. V shed 5 bases and J shed 0 bases, with 8 bases lying between them. The CDR3 consists of 13 residues. Germline values: CDR1 MNHEY, CDR2 SMNVEV (reference sequence).

The chain has TRBV6-2 or TRBV6-3 and TRBJ2-7; no reliable D call. V was cut by 6 bases and J by 2 bases, with 20 bases left in between. This CDR3 region has 16 residues. Germline V gene data show CDR1 as MNHEY and CDR2 as SVGEGT. The CDR3 bases are TGTGCCAGCAGCCGATTTAGGGCAGAAAACGCCTACGAGCAGTACTTC. It yields the protein CASSRFRAENAYEQYF.

The chain is built from TRBV7-3 and TRBJ2-5, with TRBD2 matching over 7 bases. V was clipped by 0 bases and J by 5 bases; unmatched bases: 6. The CDR3 extends over 15 amino acids. CDR1 and CDR2 (germline): SGHTA, FQGTGA. The CDR3 sequence: CASSLTGLVGETQYF. The CDR3 nucleotides are TGTGCCAGCAGCTTAACAGGACTAGTTGGCGAGACCCAGTACTTC.

This clonotype has just a few counts. V and J are TRBV12-3 or TRBV12-4 and TRBJ1-4; weak D call: TRBD1 (6 bases). The V end was cut by 5 bases, the J end by 7 bases, with 14 bases between. This CDR3 is built from 14 residues. CDR3 amino acids: CASSPQGRGEKLFF. The CDR3 nucleotides are TGTGCCAGCAGTCCCCAGGGGAGGGGTGAAAAACTGTTTTTT.

This chain connects TRBV30 to TRBJ2-1; 9 bases line up with TRBD2. The CDR3 spans 13 residues. CDR1 is GTSNPN and CDR2 is SVGIG in the germline V gene (reference sequence). V lost 3 bases, J lost 13 bases, and 10 bases stayed unmatched. CDR3 residues: CAWSQVTSGEQFF. In DNA, the CDR3 is TGTGCCTGGAGCCAAGTGACTAGCGGTGAACAGTTCTTC. Drawing the rest from reference TRBV30 and TRBJ2-1, the complete variable domain is SQTIHQWPATLVQPVGSPLSLECTVEGTSNPNLYWYRQAAGRGLQLLFYSVGIGQISSEVPQNLSASRPQDRQFILSSKKLLLSDSGFYLCAWSQVTSGEQFFGPGTRLTVL.

This clonotype was detected only a few times. The chain combines TRBV5-1 with TRBJ1-4; 9 nucleotides align to TRBD1. The germline gives CDR1 SGHRS, CDR2 YFSETQ. The CDR3 totals 14 residues. The junction had 2 bases not matched to a gene; V was cut back by 2 bases and J by 6 bases. The CDR3 DNA sequence: TGCGCCAGCAGCTTCGGGGACAGGGATGAAAAACTGTTTTTT. This sequence encodes CASSFGDRDEKLFF.

This clonotype was recorded a few times. V usage is TRBV5-1 and J usage is TRBJ2-2; 9 nucleotides line up with TRBD2. V shed 0 bases, J shed 2 bases, and the junction held 5 bases outside the gene matches. Germline V gene lookup returns CDR1 SGHRS and CDR2 YFSETQ. This CDR3 is 17 amino acids long. CDR3 in amino acids: CASSLGLAGTNTGELFF. The DNA for the CDR3 is TGCGCCAGCAGCTTGGGTCTAGCGGGAACTAACACCGGGGAGCTGTTTTTT.

This chain joins TRBV11-2 and TRBJ1-3, with a tentative D call TRBD1 (5 bases). Trimming pared 5 bases from V and 2 bases from J, leaving 13 bases between. This CDR3 has 15 residues. Germline lookup yields CDR1 SGHAT and CDR2 FQNNGV. The CDR3 nucleotides are TGTGCCAGCAGCCTCGTCTTGGGGGCTGGAAACACCATATATTTT. Encoded protein: CASSLVLGAGNTIYF.

This clonotype was counted a few times. The rearrangement uses TRBV7-2 and TRBJ1-6; D is perhaps TRBD1 (6 bases). Germline V CDR1 and CDR2: SGHTA, FQGNSA. Deletions cut 6 bases from V and 5 bases from J, with 14 bases between. This CDR3 comprises 15 residues. The DNA for the CDR3 is TGTGCCAGCAGGCGATCAGGGGTGGATAATTCACCCCTCCACTTT. It codes for CASRRSGVDNSPLHF. The full variable domain, its missing parts supplied by reference TRBV7-2 and TRBJ1-6, is GAGVSQSPSNKVTEKGKDVELRCDPISGHTALYWYRQSLGQGLEFLIYFQGNSAPDKSGLPSDRFSAERTGGSVSTLTIQRTQQEDSAVYLCASRRSGVDNSPLHFGNGTRLTVT.

This chain joins TRBV27 and TRBJ1-1; D is undetermined. This CDR3 comprises 13 residues. The germline V and J ends were trimmed by 4 bases and 2 bases, with 8 bases remaining between them. The germline CDR1 and CDR2 sequences are MNHEY and SMNVEV (reference sequence). The CDR3 DNA reads TGTGCCAGCAGTTGGGCGGAAAACACTGAAGCTTTCTTT. Its protein is CASSWAENTEAFF.

This clonotype was counted at least ten times. V is TRBV5-4 and J is TRBJ1-1; 7 bases agree with TRBD1. The CDR3 has 14 residues. Germline V CDR1 and CDR2: SGHNT, YYREEE (reference sequence). The V gene end was trimmed by 0 bases and the J gene end by 5 bases; junction bases not matched to a gene: 4. CDR3 in amino acids: CASSLVTGDTEAFF. The CDR3 DNA reads TGTGCCAGCAGCTTGGTCACAGGGGATACTGAAGCTTTCTTT.